The rows below give T cell receptor beta chains drawn from one sample of a study of CD8 T cells in ankylosing spondylitis. A single record per CDR3 protein comes from TCRdb applying MiXCR to the 5' RACE reads. The sample records roughly 450,000 distinct CDR3 sequences, 25% to 30% being singletons. Input material: blood, either unsorted or a sorted T cell fraction (not recorded which). The receptors shown here come from a male donor with ankylosing spondylitis. CDR3s include the opening cysteine and the closing phenylalanine or tryptophan. The order of the fields is D gene, V gene, clone size, J gene, CDR3 DNA, CDR3 protein. D genes are given only for firm matches. For some rows the clone size is stated as once, few or many, or as a class when expanded; others skip it.

d_call: -
v_call: TRBV29-1
clone_size: few
j_call: TRBJ2-1
cdr3_nt: TGCAGCGTTGAATCGACGGGGGACTCCTACAATGAGCAGTTCTTC
cdr3_aa: CSVESTGDSYNEQFF

d_call: TRBD1
v_call: TRBV29-1
clone_size: -
j_call: TRBJ1-1
cdr3_nt: TGCAGCGTGTCGGGACAGTTGAACACTGAAGCTTTCTTT
cdr3_aa: CSVSGQLNTEAFF

d_call: -
v_call: TRBV6-2/TRBV6-3
clone_size: -
j_call: TRBJ2-3
cdr3_nt: TGTGCCAGCAGTCCTTGGACCAAAGCAGGAGATACGCAGTATTTT
cdr3_aa: CASSPWTKAGDTQYF

d_call: -
v_call: TRBV7-9
clone_size: few
j_call: TRBJ2-5
cdr3_nt: TGTGCCAGCAGCAACCTTCCCCAGTACTTC
cdr3_aa: CASSNLPQYF

d_call: -
v_call: TRBV5-1
clone_size: few
j_call: TRBJ2-7
cdr3_nt: TGCGCCAGCAGCTTGGTAATGGGGGAAACCTACGAGCAGTACTTC
cdr3_aa: CASSLVMGETYEQYF

d_call: -
v_call: TRBV18
clone_size: -
j_call: TRBJ2-1
cdr3_nt: TGTGCCAGCTCACCTCGAGGGGCGCAAGGTCGTTCCTACAATGAGCAGTTCTTC
cdr3_aa: CASSPRGAQGRSYNEQFF

d_call: TRBD2
v_call: TRBV20-1
clone_size: many
j_call: TRBJ2-1
cdr3_nt: TGCAGTGCTAGAGGTCTAGCGGGGACCAATGAGCAGTTCTTC
cdr3_aa: CSARGLAGTNEQFF

d_call: -
v_call: TRBV5-1
clone_size: -
j_call: TRBJ2-7
cdr3_nt: TGCGCCAGCGGATCTTTCGGCGGGACCTACGAGCAGTACTTC
cdr3_aa: CASGSFGGTYEQYF

d_call: TRBD2
v_call: TRBV7-2
clone_size: -
j_call: TRBJ2-2
cdr3_nt: TGTGCCACCGCTCTTCGTCCGGGAGGGTATAGCGGGGAGCTGTTTTTT
cdr3_aa: CATALRPGGYSGELFF

d_call: -
v_call: TRBV7-2
clone_size: many
j_call: TRBJ2-3
cdr3_nt: TGTGCCAGCAGCTTCCAAGTGAGCACAGATACGCAGTATTTT
cdr3_aa: CASSFQVSTDTQYF

d_call: -
v_call: TRBV3-1
clone_size: -
j_call: TRBJ2-5
cdr3_nt: TGTGCCAGCAGCCCCTCCTTCGGGACCCAGTACTTC
cdr3_aa: CASSPSFGTQYF

d_call: -
v_call: TRBV29-1
clone_size: -
j_call: TRBJ1-4
cdr3_nt: TGCAGCGCCAAAGAGGGGGAGGGAGCTGAAAAACTGTTTTTT
cdr3_aa: CSAKEGEGAEKLFF

d_call: -
v_call: TRBV20-1
clone_size: few
j_call: TRBJ2-1
cdr3_nt: TGCAGTGCTAGAGATAGAGCAGGCTCCTACAATGAGCAGTTCTTC
cdr3_aa: CSARDRAGSYNEQFF

d_call: -
v_call: TRBV7-9
clone_size: few
j_call: TRBJ2-3
cdr3_nt: TGTGCCGCAGGGGCGGGAGCGGCAGATACGCAGTATTTT
cdr3_aa: CAAGAGAADTQYF

d_call: TRBD2
v_call: TRBV3-1
clone_size: -
j_call: TRBJ2-2
cdr3_nt: TGTGCCAGCAGCCAAGACCCCGGACTAGCGTGGACCGGGGAGCTGTTTTTT
cdr3_aa: CASSQDPGLAWTGELFF

d_call: TRBD2
v_call: TRBV7-2
clone_size: few
j_call: TRBJ2-7
cdr3_nt: TGTGCCAGCAGCCTTGCGGGGGACTTAGCCTACGAGCAGTACTTC
cdr3_aa: CASSLAGDLAYEQYF